These 16 T cell receptor beta chains originate from one sample sequenced in a study of blood T cell repertoires in COVID-19. Here immunoSEQ multiplex PCR was the method, and the copy in TCRdb shows in-frame clones only, minus some. The sample includes 200,000 to 250,000 clones, about 85% of them seen just once. The sample consisted of peripheral blood. The receptors here all came from a woman under 30 who had recovered from COVID-19.

CDR3 nucleotide sequence: TGTGCCAGCAGCCCGGGACAGACCTACGAGCAGTACTTC. Protein product: CASSPGQTYEQYF. J is TRBJ2-7 and V is TRBV14, with TRBD1 matching 7 bases. CDR3 size: 13 residues. After removal of 4 bases from V and 2 bases from J, the junction contained 2 bases not matched to a gene. CDR1 is SGHDN, CDR2 FVKESK, per germline.

This chain links TRBV10-3 with TRBJ2-3, with D perhaps TRBD1 (6 bases). This CDR3 is 14 amino acids long. V was shortened by 4 bases and J by 0 bases, with 8 bases between the two germline ends. CDR1 and CDR2 from the germline V gene are ENHRY and SYGVKD. This CDR3 is CAISGGLSTDTQYF. CDR3 sequence (DNA): TGTGCCATCAGTGGGGGGCTAAGCACAGATACGCAGTATTTT.

The V and J genes are TRBV18 and TRBJ2-5, with D perhaps TRBD1 (6 bases). Trimming removed 7 bases from V and 2 bases from J, with 14 bases in between. The CDR3 is made up of 14 amino acids. Germline CDR1 is KGHSH and CDR2 is LQKENI. The CDR3: CASLTRDNQETQYF. In DNA, the CDR3 is TGTGCCAGCTTGACCCGGGACAATCAAGAGACCCAGTACTTC. Combining the CDR3 with reference TRBV18 and TRBJ2-5 gives the whole variable domain NAGVMQNPRHLVRRRGQEARLRCSPMKGHSHVYWYRQLPEEGLKFMVYLQKENIIDESGMPKERFSAEFPKEGPSILRIQQVVRGDSAAYFCASLTRDNQETQYFGPGTRLLVL.

This clone was seen only a few times. The chain carries TRBV27 and TRBJ2-2; 15 nucleotides line up with TRBD2. CDR3 length: 20 residues. V dropped 2 bases and J dropped 5; count of bases not matched to a gene: 12. Germline V gives CDR1 MNHEY, CDR2 SMNVEV (reference sequence). The CDR3 nucleotides are TGTGCCAGCAGTTTACTGGCCATGGGACTAGCGGGAGGAGGGACCGGGGAGCTGTTTTTT. Translated: CASSLLAMGLAGGGTGELFF.

The V call is TRBV25-1, the J call TRBJ1-6, with 7 bases lining up with TRBD1. With 3 bases clipped from V and 13 bases from J, the junction kept 9 bases outside the gene matches. Germline V gene sequence: CDR1 MGHDK, CDR2 SYGVNS. The CDR3 runs 14 residues. CDR3 DNA: TGTGCCAGCAGTGACTGGGGACAGTTTGAGCCCCTCCACTTT. Protein product: CASSDWGQFEPLHF. The full variable domain, rest sourced from reference TRBV25-1 and TRBJ1-6, is EADIYQTPRYLVIGTGKKITLECSQTMGHDKMYWYQQDPGMELHLIHYSYGVNSTEKGDLSSESTVSRIRTEHFPLTLESARPSHTSQYLCASSDWGQFEPLHFGNGTRLTVT.

This sequence joins TRBV5-1 and TRBJ1-1; D gene ambiguous. Germline CDR1 and CDR2: SGHRS and YFSETQ. V gave up 3 bases and J gave up 4 bases, with 16 bases separating them. The CDR3 extends over 15 amino acids. CDR3 nucleotides: TGCGCCAGCAGCTCCGAGATATTACCCCCCACTGAAGCTTTCTTT. Translating gives CASSSEILPPTEAFF.

The chain joins TRBV2 to TRBJ1-4, with D hard to call. Per the germline V gene, CDR1 is SNHLY and CDR2 is FYNNEI. V lost 7 bases to trimming and J lost 5 bases, with 11 bases between them. The CDR3 consists of 13 residues. CDR3 bases: TGTGCCAGCATGAGTAACCGCAATGAAAAACTGTTTTTT. This codes for CASMSNRNEKLFF.

DNA for the CDR3: TGTGCCAGCAGCACTAGCGGGGATTACAATGAGCAGTTCTTC. Its translation is CASSTSGDYNEQFF. The genes are TRBV7-3 and TRBJ2-1; 10 bases fit TRBD2. The CDR3 is made up of 14 amino acids. V lost 5 bases, J lost 4 bases, and 2 bases stayed unmatched. From germline, CDR1 is SGHTA and CDR2 FQGTGA.

A single count supports this clone. This chain links TRBV2 with TRBJ1-2; D uncertain. V was clipped by 7 bases and J by 7 bases, with 13 bases between them. The CDR3 is 12 amino acids. Germline loops: CDR1 SNHLY, CDR2 FYNNEI. The CDR3, as DNA: TGTGCCAGCACTCAAAGCCATACTGGCTACACCTTC. Its protein product is CASTQSHTGYTF.

This chain joins TRBV2 and TRBJ2-7, with 7 positions matching TRBD2. The CDR3 length is 13 residues. Germline trimming cut 8 bases from V and 4 bases from J; bases unmatched to any gene: 8. From germline, CDR1 is SNHLY and CDR2 FYNNEI. CDR3 coding DNA: TGTGCCAGCGGGAGGGGACTCGATTACGAGCAGTACTTC. This gives the protein CASGRGLDYEQYF.

In DNA form, the CDR3 reads TGTGCCAGCAGCTTTGACACGGCTATCTACGAGCAGTACTTC. It specifies CASSFDTAIYEQYF. V gene TRBV5-5 combines with J gene TRBJ2-7; no firm D call. In germline, CDR1 is SGHKS, CDR2 YYEKEE (reference sequence). The CDR3 runs to 14 residues. The V gene lost 2 bases and the J gene lost 3 bases, with 12 bases spanning the gap.

In this sample, this clone turned up once. The rearrangement joins TRBV9 to TRBJ2-1; 13 bases are shared with TRBD2. The CDR3 loop spans 16 amino acids. Trimming removed 4 bases from V and 10 bases from J; junction bases left unmatched: 11. Germline assignment: CDR1 SGDLS and CDR2 YYNGEE. The chain's CDR3 is CASSPRGLAGAEEQFF. The CDR3 coding sequence is TGTGCCAGCAGCCCGAGAGGACTAGCGGGAGCGGAGGAGCAGTTCTTC.

The chain is built from TRBV19 and TRBJ1-2, with unresolved D. CDR3 size: 14 residues. V dropped 6 bases and J dropped 6 bases, with 17 bases sitting between them. Germline V gene data show CDR1 as LNHDA and CDR2 as SQIVND (reference sequence). The CDR3 nucleotides read TGTGCCAGTAGCATGAAACAGCGGGCAGATGGCTACACCTTC. This gives the protein CASSMKQRADGYTF.

The chain is built from TRBV4-3 and TRBJ2-7, with 11 nucleotides matching TRBD2. The CDR3 loop spans 15 amino acids. The V and J ends lost 4 bases and 3 bases, in that order; junction bases with no gene match: 5. The V gene's germline CDR1 is LGHNA and CDR2 YSLEER. Here the CDR3 reads CASSRGTSGIYEQYF. CDR3 bases: TGCGCCAGCAGCCGAGGGACTAGCGGAATCTACGAGCAGTACTTC.

The V gene is TRBV18, the J gene TRBJ2-1, with no clear D. The length of the CDR3 is 14 residues. Between the trimmed V and J ends, which lost 3 bases and 5 bases, there was a span of 11 bases. Germline CDR1 is KGHSH and CDR2 is LQKENI. This CDR3 reads CASSPLRQNNEQFF. The DNA for the CDR3 is TGTGCCAGCTCACCCTTGAGACAAAACAATGAGCAGTTCTTC. Variable domain in full (rest from reference TRBV18 and TRBJ2-1): NAGVMQNPRHLVRRRGQEARLRCSPMKGHSHVYWYRQLPEEGLKFMVYLQKENIIDESGMPKERFSAEFPKEGPSILRIQQVVRGDSAAYFCASSPLRQNNEQFFGPGTRLTVL.

This chain uses TRBV5-4 with TRBJ1-2; TRBD1 is a possible D gene (6 bases). The CDR3 covers 17 residues. Germline values: CDR1 SGHNT, CDR2 YYREEE (reference sequence). V lost 3 bases and J lost 0, with 18 bases in between. The DNA for the CDR3 is TGTGCCAGCAGCTCCAAAGCGGACAGATCAACTAACTATGGCTACACCTTC. Translating it yields CASSSKADRSTNYGYTF.